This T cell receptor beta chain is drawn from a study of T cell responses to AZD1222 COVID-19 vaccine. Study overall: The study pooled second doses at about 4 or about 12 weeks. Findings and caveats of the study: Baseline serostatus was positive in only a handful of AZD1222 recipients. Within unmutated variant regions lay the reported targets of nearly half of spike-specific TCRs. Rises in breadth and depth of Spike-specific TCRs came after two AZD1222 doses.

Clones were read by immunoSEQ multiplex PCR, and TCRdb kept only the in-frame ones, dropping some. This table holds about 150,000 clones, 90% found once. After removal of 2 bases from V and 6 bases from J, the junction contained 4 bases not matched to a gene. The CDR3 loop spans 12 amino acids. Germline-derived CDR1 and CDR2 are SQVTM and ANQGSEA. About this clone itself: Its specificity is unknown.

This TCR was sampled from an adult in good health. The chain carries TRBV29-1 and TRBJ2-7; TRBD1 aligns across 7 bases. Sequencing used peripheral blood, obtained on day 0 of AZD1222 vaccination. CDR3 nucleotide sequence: TGCAGCGTTGAAAGGGGGCCCTCCGAGCAGTACTTC. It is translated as CSVERGPSEQYF.